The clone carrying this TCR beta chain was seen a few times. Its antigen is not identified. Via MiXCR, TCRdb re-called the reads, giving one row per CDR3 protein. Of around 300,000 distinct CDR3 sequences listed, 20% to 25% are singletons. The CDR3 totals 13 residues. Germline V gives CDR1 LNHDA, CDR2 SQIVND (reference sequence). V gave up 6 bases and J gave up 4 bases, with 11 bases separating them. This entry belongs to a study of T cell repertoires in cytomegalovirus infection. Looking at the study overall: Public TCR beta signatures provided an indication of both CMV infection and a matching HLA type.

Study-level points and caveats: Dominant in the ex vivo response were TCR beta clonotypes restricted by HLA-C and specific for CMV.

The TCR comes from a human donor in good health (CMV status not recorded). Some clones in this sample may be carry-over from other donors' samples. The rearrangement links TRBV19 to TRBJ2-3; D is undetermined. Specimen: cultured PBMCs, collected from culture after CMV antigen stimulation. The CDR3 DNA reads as TGTGCCAGTAGCCACCCCCCAGCAGATACGCAGTATTTT. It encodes CASSHPPADTQYF.